Each of the 15 T cell receptor beta chains below was sequenced from the same sample in a study of blood T cell repertoires in COVID-19. The method was immunoSEQ multiplex PCR; TCRdb's version includes in-frame clones alone and lacks a portion of them. The repertoire holds 250,000 to 350,000 clones, with 90% as singletons. The source material was PBMCs or T cells enriched from blood (not recorded which). The receptors come from a young woman with acute COVID-19.

The chain employs TRBV14 and TRBJ1-2; perhaps TRBD1 as D (6 bases). The V end was cut by 0 bases, the J end by 8 bases, with 16 bases between. Germline CDR1 is SGHDN and CDR2 is FVKESK. CDR3 length: 15 amino acids. CDR3 nucleotides: TGTGCCAGCAGCCAAGAAGGTTGGGGGCAGAAGGGCTACACCTTC. Residues: CASSQEGWGQKGYTF.

J is TRBJ2-7 and V is TRBV7-9; TRBD1 matches at 7 bases. With V trimmed by 1 base and J by 4 bases, 4 bases remained unmatched. Per the germline V gene, CDR1 is SEHNR and CDR2 is FQNEAQ (reference sequence). This CDR3 region has 14 residues. The CDR3 nucleotides are TGTGCCAGCAGCTTAGTGGGGACAGTTTACGAGCAGTACTTC. It is translated as CASSLVGTVYEQYF.

The chain uses TRBV5-4 and TRBJ2-3; 10 nucleotides match TRBD1. Per the germline V gene, CDR1 is SGHNT and CDR2 is YYREEE (reference sequence). V lost 2 bases and J lost 4; bases outside the gene matches: 7. This CDR3 spans 16 amino acids. Here the CDR3 reads CASSFGQGGYADTQYF. In DNA form, the CDR3 reads TGTGCCAGCAGCTTCGGACAGGGGGGGTACGCAGATACGCAGTATTTT.

DNA for the CDR3: TGCGCCAGCAGCCCCGAAAGGACAGGGGCGGCTGAAGCTTTCTTT. It translates to CASSPERTGAAEAFF. The chain employs TRBV4-1 and TRBJ1-1; 9 bases map to TRBD1. Germline V CDR1 and CDR2: MGHRA, YSYEKL. The CDR3 has 15 residues. After removal of 4 bases from V and 6 bases from J, the junction contained 9 bases not matched to a gene.

This clone has just one count. This rearrangement joins TRBV3-1 (or the pseudogene TRBV3-2) to TRBJ2-1; D is undetermined. Per germline, CDR1 LGHDT and CDR2 YNNKEL (reference sequence). The V end was cut by 4 bases, the J end by 4 bases, with 5 bases between. The CDR3 extends over 12 amino acids. The CDR3 DNA is TGTGCCAGCAGCCCAACATACAATGAGCAGTTCTTC. Protein sequence: CASSPTYNEQFF.

The chain combines TRBV6-5 with TRBJ1-1; D remains unclear. The germline V gene encodes CDR1 MNHEY and CDR2 SVGAGI. The CDR3 is 14 amino acids. V gave up 7 bases and J gave up 1 base, with 13 bases separating them. The CDR3 DNA is TGTGCCAGCACCCCTTTTCACGGGAACACTGAAGCTTTCTTT. The encoded protein is CASTPFHGNTEAFF.

V is TRBV5-1 and J is TRBJ1-1; TRBD1 matches at 7 bases. The CDR3 spans 16 residues. V shed 1 base, J shed 4 bases, and the junction held 10 bases outside the gene matches. Germline V gene sequence: CDR1 SGHRS, CDR2 YFSETQ. CDR3 in amino acids: CASSLNRGYSATEAFF. The CDR3 coding sequence is TGCGCCAGCAGCTTGAACAGGGGATATTCAGCCACTGAAGCTTTCTTT.

About this clone: Other nucleotide sequences in the sample specify the same CDR3. The chain links TRBV9 to TRBJ1-1; D is unresolved. CDR1 and CDR2 from the germline V gene are SGDLS and YYNGEE. CDR3 size: 13 residues. The V and J ends lost 2 bases and 1 base respectively, with 6 bases between them. The CDR3 is CASSVAGNTEAFF. CDR3 nucleotide sequence: TGTGCCAGCAGCGTCGCAGGGAACACTGAAGCTTTCTTT. The full variable domain, rest sourced from reference TRBV9 and TRBJ1-1, is DSGVTQTPKHLITATGQRVTLRCSPRSGDLSVYWYQQSLDQGLQFLIQYYNGEERAKGNILERFSAQQFPDLHSELNLSSLELGDSALYFCASSVAGNTEAFFGQGTRLTVV.

This chain joins TRBV5-8 and TRBJ1-6; 7 bases agree with TRBD1. V lost 0 bases, J lost 9 bases, and 9 bases stayed unmatched. CDR1 and CDR2 from the germline V gene are SGHTS and YDEGEE. The CDR3 is 16 amino acids. CDR3 nucleotides: TGTGCCAGCAGCTTGGATCCGGGACAGAGGATTTCACCCCTCCACTTT. Its protein product is CASSLDPGQRISPLHF.

This chain links TRBV25-1 with TRBJ2-7, with 11 bases identical to TRBD2. Germline values: CDR1 MGHDK, CDR2 SYGVNS. V shed 0 bases, J shed 7 bases, and the junction held 8 bases outside the gene matches. The CDR3 is 16 amino acids. The CDR3 loop is CASSEYNLAGGSEQYF. CDR3 nucleotides: TGTGCCAGCAGTGAATATAATCTAGCGGGAGGTTCGGAGCAGTACTTC.

V is TRBV28 and J is TRBJ2-1, with D maybe TRBD2 (7 bases). Trimming took 3 bases from V and 4 from J, leaving 13 bases between them. The V gene's germline CDR1 is MDHEN and CDR2 SYDVKM. The CDR3 covers 15 residues. CDR3 sequence (DNA): TGTGCCAGCAGTTTTGCGGGGGCCTCGTACAATGAGCAGTTCTTC. As protein: CASSFAGASYNEQFF.

This clone has only one observation. The chain couples TRBV5-1 to TRBJ1-2; the D gene is possibly TRBD1 (5 bases). The V and J ends lost 2 bases and 6 bases respectively, with 11 bases between them. CDR3 length: 13 residues. CDR1 SGHRS and CDR2 YFSETQ come from the germline V gene. The CDR3 coding sequence is TGCGCCAGCAGCTTCGGGGGGGAGAATGGCTACACCTTC. This codes for CASSFGGENGYTF.

The chain joins TRBV27 to TRBJ1-1; tentatively, D is TRBD1 (5 bases). The germline gives CDR1 MNHEY, CDR2 SMNVEV (reference sequence). This CDR3 contains 14 residues. Trimming cost V 3 bases and J 1 base, with 9 bases left between them. In DNA, the CDR3 is TGTGCCAGCAGTTTCGCGGGGACGAACACTGAAGCTTTCTTT. Translating gives CASSFAGTNTEAFF.

V usage is TRBV5-6 and J usage is TRBJ1-1; possible D gene TRBD1, 5 bases. Germline lookup yields CDR1 SGHDT and CDR2 YYEEEE. The CDR3 runs 14 residues. V lost 4 bases and J 0 bases, leaving 10 bases between the germline ends. The CDR3 protein is CASSPTDLNTEAFF. CDR3 nucleotides: TGTGCCAGCAGCCCGACAGATTTGAACACTGAAGCTTTCTTT.

The chain carries TRBV14 and TRBJ1-2; TRBD1 might be the D (5 bases). With 1 base removed from V and 4 bases from J, the gap between germline ends came to 13 bases. The V gene's germline CDR1 is SGHDN and CDR2 FVKESK. The CDR3 contains 15 residues. The CDR3 here is CASSQVTQGGYGYTF. CDR3 DNA sequence: TGTGCCAGCAGCCAAGTCACTCAGGGTGGCTATGGCTACACCTTC.